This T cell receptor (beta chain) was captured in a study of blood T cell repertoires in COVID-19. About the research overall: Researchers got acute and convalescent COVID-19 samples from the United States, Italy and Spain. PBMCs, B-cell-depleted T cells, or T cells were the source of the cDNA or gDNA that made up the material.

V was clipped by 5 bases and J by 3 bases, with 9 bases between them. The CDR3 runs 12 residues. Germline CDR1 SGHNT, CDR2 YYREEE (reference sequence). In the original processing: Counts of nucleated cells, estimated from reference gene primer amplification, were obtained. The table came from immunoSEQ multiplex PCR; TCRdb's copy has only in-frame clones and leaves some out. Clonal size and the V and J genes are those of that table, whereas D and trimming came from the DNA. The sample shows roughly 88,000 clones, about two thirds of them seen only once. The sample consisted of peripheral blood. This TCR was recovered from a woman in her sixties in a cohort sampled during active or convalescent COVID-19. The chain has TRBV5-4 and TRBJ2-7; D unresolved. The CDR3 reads CASSLLNYEQYF. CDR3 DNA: TGTGCCAGCAGTTTGCTTAACTACGAGCAGTACTTC.